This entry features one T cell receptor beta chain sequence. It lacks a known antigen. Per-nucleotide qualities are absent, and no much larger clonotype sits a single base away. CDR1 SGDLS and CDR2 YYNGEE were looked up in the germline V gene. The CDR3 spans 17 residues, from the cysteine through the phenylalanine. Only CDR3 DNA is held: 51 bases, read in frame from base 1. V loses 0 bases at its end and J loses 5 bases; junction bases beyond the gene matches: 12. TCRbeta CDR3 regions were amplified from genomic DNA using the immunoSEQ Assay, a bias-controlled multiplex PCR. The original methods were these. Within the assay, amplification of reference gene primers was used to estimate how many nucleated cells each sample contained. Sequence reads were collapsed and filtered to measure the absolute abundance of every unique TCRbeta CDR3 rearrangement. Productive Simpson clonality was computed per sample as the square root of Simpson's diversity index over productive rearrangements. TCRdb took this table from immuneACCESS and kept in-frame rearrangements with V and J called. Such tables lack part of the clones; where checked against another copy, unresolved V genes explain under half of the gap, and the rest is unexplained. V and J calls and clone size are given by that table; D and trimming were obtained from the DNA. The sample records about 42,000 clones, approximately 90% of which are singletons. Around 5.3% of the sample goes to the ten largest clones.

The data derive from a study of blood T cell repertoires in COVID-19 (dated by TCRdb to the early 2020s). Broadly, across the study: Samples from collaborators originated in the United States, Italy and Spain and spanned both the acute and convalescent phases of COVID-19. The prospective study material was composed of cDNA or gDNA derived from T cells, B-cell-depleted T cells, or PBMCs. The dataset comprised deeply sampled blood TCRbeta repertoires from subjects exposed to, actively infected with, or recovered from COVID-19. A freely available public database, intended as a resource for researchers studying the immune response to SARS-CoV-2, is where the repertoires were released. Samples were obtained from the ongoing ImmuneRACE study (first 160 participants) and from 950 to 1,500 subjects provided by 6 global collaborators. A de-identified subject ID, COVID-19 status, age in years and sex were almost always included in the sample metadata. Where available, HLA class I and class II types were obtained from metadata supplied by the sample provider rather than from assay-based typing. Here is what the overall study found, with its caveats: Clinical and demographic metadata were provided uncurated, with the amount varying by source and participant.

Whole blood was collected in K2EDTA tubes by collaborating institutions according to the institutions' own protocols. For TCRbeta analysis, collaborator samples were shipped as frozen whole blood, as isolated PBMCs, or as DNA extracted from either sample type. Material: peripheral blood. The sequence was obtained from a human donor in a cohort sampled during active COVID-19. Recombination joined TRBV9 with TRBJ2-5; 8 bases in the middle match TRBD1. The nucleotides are TGTGCCAGCAGCGTAGCTGGGGACAGGCGTTATAAGGAGACCCAGTACTTC. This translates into CASSVAGDRRYKETQYF.